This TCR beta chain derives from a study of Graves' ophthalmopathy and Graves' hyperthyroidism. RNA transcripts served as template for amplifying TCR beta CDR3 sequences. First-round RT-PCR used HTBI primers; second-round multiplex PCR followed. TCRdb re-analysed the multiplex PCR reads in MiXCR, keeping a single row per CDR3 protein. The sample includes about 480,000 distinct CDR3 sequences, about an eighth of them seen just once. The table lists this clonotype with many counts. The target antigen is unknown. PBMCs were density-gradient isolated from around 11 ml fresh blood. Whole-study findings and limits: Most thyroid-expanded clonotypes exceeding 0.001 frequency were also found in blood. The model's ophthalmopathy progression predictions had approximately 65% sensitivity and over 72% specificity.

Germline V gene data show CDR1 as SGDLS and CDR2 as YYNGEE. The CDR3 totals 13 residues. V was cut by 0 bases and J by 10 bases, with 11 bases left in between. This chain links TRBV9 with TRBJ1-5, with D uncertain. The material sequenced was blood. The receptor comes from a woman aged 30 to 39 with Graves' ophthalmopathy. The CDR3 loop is CASSVGRGDPQHF. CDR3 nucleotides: TGTGCCAGCAGCGTAGGACGTGGAGATCCCCAGCATTTT.